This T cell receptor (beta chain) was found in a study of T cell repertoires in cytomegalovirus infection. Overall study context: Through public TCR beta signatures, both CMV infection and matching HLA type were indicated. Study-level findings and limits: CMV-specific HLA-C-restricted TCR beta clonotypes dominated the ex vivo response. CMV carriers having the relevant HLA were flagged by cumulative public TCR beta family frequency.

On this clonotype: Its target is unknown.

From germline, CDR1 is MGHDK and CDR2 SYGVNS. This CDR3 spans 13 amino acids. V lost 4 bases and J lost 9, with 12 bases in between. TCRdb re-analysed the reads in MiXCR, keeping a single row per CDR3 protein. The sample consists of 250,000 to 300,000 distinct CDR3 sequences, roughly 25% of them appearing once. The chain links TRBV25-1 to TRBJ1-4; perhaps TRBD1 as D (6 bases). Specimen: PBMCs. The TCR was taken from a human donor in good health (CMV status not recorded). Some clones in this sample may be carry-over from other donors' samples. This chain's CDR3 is CASSVQGTQKLFF. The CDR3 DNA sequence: TGTGCCAGCAGTGTGCAGGGGACCCAAAAACTGTTTTTT.